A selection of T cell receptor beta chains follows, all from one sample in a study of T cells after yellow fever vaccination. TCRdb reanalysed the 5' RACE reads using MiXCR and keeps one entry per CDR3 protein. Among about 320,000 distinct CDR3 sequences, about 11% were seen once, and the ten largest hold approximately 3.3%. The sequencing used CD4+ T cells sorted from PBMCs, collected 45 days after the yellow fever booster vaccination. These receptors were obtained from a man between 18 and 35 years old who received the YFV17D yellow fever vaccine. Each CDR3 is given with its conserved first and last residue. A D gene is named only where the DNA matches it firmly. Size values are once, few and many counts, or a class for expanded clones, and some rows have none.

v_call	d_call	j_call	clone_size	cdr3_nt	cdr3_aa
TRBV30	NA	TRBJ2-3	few	TGTGCCTGGAGTGGCGCAGGGGGGTTCGCAGATACGCAGTATTTT	CAWSGAGGFADTQYF
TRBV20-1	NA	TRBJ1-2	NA	TGCAGTGGCCCAGTCGTCCGGCCAAGGGGGGGCGCTGGGGGCTACACCTTC	CSGPVVRPRGGAGGYTF
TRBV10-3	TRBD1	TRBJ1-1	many	TGTGCCATCAGGGAAGACAGGGGATGGACTGAAGCTTTCTTT	CAIREDRGWTEAFF
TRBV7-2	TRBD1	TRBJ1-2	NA	TGTGCCAGCAGCCCCGGGAGCCAGGGGGCTGGCGGCTACACCTTC	CASSPGSQGAGGYTF
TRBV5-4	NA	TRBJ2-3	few	TGTGCCAGCAGCTTGGCGGGCTACACAGATACGCAGTATTTT	CASSLAGYTDTQYF
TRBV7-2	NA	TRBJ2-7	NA	TGTGCCAGCAGCTTAGCTGGAGGGATGAGGGAGCAGTACTTC	CASSLAGGMREQYF
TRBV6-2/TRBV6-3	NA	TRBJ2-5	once	TGTGCCAGCAGTCCCGGTTTTAGGGGCCAAGAGACCCAGTACTTC	CASSPGFRGQETQYF
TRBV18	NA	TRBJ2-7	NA	TGTGCCAGCTCACCAATGGGGCCCGAGCAGTACTTC	CASSPMGPEQYF
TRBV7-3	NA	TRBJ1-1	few	TGTGCCAGCAGCCCGGACGGGCAAGTTGAAGCTTTCTTT	CASSPDGQVEAFF
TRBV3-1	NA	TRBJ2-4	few	TGTGCCAGCAGTCAAACAGGGACTGCTCAGTACTTC	CASSQTGTAQYF
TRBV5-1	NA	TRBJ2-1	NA	TGCGCCAGCGGGGGACTGCCCGCGTATAATGAGCAGTTCTTC	CASGGLPAYNEQFF
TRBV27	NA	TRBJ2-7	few	TGTGCCAGCAGTTCGGACGGGAGCGTCTACGAGCAGTACTTC	CASSSDGSVYEQYF
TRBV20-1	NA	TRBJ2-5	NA	TGCAGTGCTCGGAGTTCCTTGGGGGAGACCCAGTACTTC	CSARSSLGETQYF
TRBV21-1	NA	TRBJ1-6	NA	TGTGCCAGCAGCAGCAGGGGACTCTATAATTCACCCCTCCACTTT	CASSSRGLYNSPLHF
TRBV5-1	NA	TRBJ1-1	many	TGCGCCAGCAGCTTGGACAGCGGGACTGAAGCTTTCTTT	CASSLDSGTEAFF
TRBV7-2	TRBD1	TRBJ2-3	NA	TGTGCCAGCAGCCCGAGGACAGGGGCTAGAGATACGCAGTATTTT	CASSPRTGARDTQYF
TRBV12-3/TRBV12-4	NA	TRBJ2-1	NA	TGTGCCAGCAGTTGGGCGGGGAAGTACAATGAGCAGTTCTTC	CASSWAGKYNEQFF
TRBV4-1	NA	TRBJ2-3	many	TGCGCCAGCAGCCAAGGCTTCAGGGAGAGTATAGATACGCAGTATTTT	CASSQGFRESIDTQYF
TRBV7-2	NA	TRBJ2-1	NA	TGTGCCAGCAGCATTAGCGCTAACGGCGGCCATGAGCAGTTCTTC	CASSISANGGHEQFF
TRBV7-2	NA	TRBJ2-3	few	TGTGCCAGCAGCGTCTATATGGCCGGCACAGATACGCAGTATTTT	CASSVYMAGTDTQYF
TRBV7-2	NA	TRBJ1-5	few	TGTGCCAGCAGCTTAGGATTGACAGACAGAAATCAGCCCCAGCATTTT	CASSLGLTDRNQPQHF
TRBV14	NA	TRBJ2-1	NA	TGTGCCAGCAGCATCCAGGGAAGGAATGAGCAGTTCTTC	CASSIQGRNEQFF
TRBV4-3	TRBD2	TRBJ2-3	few	TGCGCCAGCAGCCCCGGACTAGCGGGGGCCGATCTTAGCACAGATACGCAGTATTTT	CASSPGLAGADLSTDTQYF
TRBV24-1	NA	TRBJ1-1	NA	TGTGCCACCAGTGATTTGCATATCGACACTGAAGCTTTCTTT	CATSDLHIDTEAFF
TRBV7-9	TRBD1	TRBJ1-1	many	TGTGCCAGCAGCTTGAGGGGGCCGGCCGGCACTGAAGCTTTCTTT	CASSLRGPAGTEAFF
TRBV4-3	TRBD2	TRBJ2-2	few	TGCGCCAGCAGCCAACTAGCGGGGGGGCCGAACGGGGAGCTGTTTTTT	CASSQLAGGPNGELFF
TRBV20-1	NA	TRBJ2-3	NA	TGCAGTGCTCCGGGACCTTACCTCCCCGATACGCAGTATTTT	CSAPGPYLPDTQYF
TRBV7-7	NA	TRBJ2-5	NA	TGTGCCAGCAGCTTAGAGGGGCGAGGGACCCAGTACTTC	CASSLEGRGTQYF
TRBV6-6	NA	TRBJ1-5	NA	TGTGCCAGCAGTTCCCAGAACGCTCAGCCCCAGCATTTT	CASSSQNAQPQHF
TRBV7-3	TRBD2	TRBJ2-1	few	TGTGCCAGCAGCTTGCTCGGGGGGGGCTACAATGAGCAGTTCTTC	CASSLLGGGYNEQFF
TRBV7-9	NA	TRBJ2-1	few	TGTGCCAGCAGCTCGCAAGGTGACTACAATGAGCAGTTCTTC	CASSSQGDYNEQFF
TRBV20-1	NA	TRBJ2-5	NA	TGCAGTTTAGACCGGGCGGGGGAGACCCAGTACTTC	CSLDRAGETQYF
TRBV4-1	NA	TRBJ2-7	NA	TGCGCCAGCAGCCAGGCACCTCAGGGAGTTTACGAGCAGTACTTC	CASSQAPQGVYEQYF
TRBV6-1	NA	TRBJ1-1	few	TGTGCCAGCAGTGATTCCAGGGGAGTAATTAACACTGAAGCTTTCTTT	CASSDSRGVINTEAFF
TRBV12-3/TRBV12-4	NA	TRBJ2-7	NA	TGTGCCAGCAGCCTCCGGGTGGAGCAGTACTTC	CASSLRVEQYF
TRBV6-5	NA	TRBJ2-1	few	TGTGCCAGCACCATGCGAGTGGACTCCTACAATGAGCAGTTCTTC	CASTMRVDSYNEQFF
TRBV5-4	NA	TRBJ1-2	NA	TGTGCCAGCAGCTTCGTTGAGCCTAACTATGGCTACACCTTC	CASSFVEPNYGYTF
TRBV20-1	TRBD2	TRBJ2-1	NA	TGCAGTGCTAACCGGGGGGGGATGAGCAATGAGCAGTTCTTC	CSANRGGMSNEQFF
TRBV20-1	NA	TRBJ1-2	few	TGCAGTGCAAGACGGCGGGTCGGGGATGGCTACACCTTC	CSARRRVGDGYTF
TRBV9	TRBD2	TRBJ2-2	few	TGTGCCAGCAGCCCCCGGGGGAGCGGGACTAACACCGGGGAGCTGTTTTTT	CASSPRGSGTNTGELFF
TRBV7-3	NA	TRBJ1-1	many	TGTGCCAGCACCCTTCGGGCGGTGAACACTGAAGCTTTCTTT	CASTLRAVNTEAFF
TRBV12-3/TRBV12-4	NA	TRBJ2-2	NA	TGTGCCAGCAGACCAATGGGCACCGGGGAGCTGTTTTTT	CASRPMGTGELFF
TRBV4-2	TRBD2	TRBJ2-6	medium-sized	TGTGCCAGCAGCAGTAGCGGGGGGGCCTCTGGGGCCAACGTCCTGACTTTC	CASSSSGGASGANVLTF
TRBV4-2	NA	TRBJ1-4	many	TGTGCCAGCAGCCCGAATACGGGGGGAACTAATGAAAAACTGTTTTTT	CASSPNTGGTNEKLFF
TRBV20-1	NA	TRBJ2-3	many	TGCAGTGCTAGTCGACGGTTTATAGGCACAGATACGCAGTATTTT	CSASRRFIGTDTQYF
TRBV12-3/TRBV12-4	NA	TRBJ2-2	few	TGTGCCAGCAGCTTCTACGAGGGCCCCGGGGAGCTGTTTTTT	CASSFYEGPGELFF
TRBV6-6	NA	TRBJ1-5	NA	TGTGCCAGCAGGGACTCTTATAGCAATCAGCCCCAGCATTTT	CASRDSYSNQPQHF
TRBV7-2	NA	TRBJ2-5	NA	TGTGCCAGCAGCTCCTCCCCGGGGACCCAGTACTTC	CASSSSPGTQYF